The 21 T cell receptor beta chains in this list originate from one sample, sequenced in a study of cytomegalovirus exposure and HLA in healthy donors. The PCR contained 60 Vbeta and 13 Jbeta primers. Sequencing was performed with immunoSEQ multiplex PCR; in TCRdb, only in-frame clones are kept and a portion is missing. The repertoire has more than 95,000 clones, about four fifths of them found once; the top ten carry around 4%. Sequencing was carried out using PBMCs. The receptors originated from a middle-aged man in good health and CMV-seronegative.

V is TRBV5-1 and J is TRBJ1-1; 9 bases map to TRBD1. Germline V lookup: CDR1 SGHRS, CDR2 YFSETQ. V shed 3 bases and J 5 bases; nucleotides not matched to a gene: 8. The CDR3 covers 15 residues. CDR3 DNA: TGCGCCAGCAGCTCCCCGACAGGGGGTATGACTGAAGCTTTCTTT. Translating gives CASSSPTGGMTEAFF.

This chain uses TRBV11-3 with TRBJ1-1; D gene uncertain. This CDR3 region has 13 residues. V dropped 5 bases and J dropped 2 bases, with 9 bases sitting between them. CDR1 is SGHNT and CDR2 is YENEEA in the germline V gene. The CDR3 region has the DNA TGTGCCAGCAGCCCCCAGGCTAACACTGAAGCTTTCTTT. Its translation: CASSPQANTEAFF.

CDR3: CASRGQGIYNEQFF. The CDR3 DNA reads as TGTGCCAGCCGGGGACAGGGAATTTACAATGAGCAGTTCTTC. The chain carries TRBV13 and TRBJ2-1; 9 bases fit TRBD1. The V and J ends lost 8 bases and 4 bases, in that order; junction bases with no gene match: 6. CDR1 and CDR2 (germline): PRHDT, FYEKMQ (reference sequence). The CDR3 has 14 residues.

The chain combines TRBV13 with TRBJ2-3, with 8 bases identical to TRBD1. J was trimmed by 5 bases and V by 5 bases; bases with no gene match: 9. Germline-derived CDR1 and CDR2 are PRHDT and FYEKMQ (reference sequence). CDR3 size: 15 residues. CDR3 coding DNA: TGTGCCAGCAGCCCACGGGACAGGCAGCAAGATACGCAGTATTTT. Translating gives CASSPRDRQQDTQYF.

The chain couples TRBV6-5 to TRBJ2-3; TRBD2 agrees at 11 bases. The CDR3 totals 15 residues. Germline loops: CDR1 MNHEY, CDR2 SVGAGI. Trimming took 4 bases from V and 4 from J; bases not matched to a gene: 4. The CDR3 region has the DNA TGTGCCAGCAGTTCTCTTAGCGGGGGGGCAGATACGCAGTATTTT. This gives the protein CASSSLSGGADTQYF.

The chain links TRBV5-1 to TRBJ2-7; D ambiguous. The CDR3 is 13 amino acids. Germline V lookup: CDR1 SGHRS, CDR2 YFSETQ. The germline V and J ends were trimmed by 2 bases and 7 bases, with 13 bases remaining between them. CDR3 residues: CASSFIISQEQYF. The CDR3 DNA sequence: TGCGCCAGCAGCTTCATTATCTCCCAGGAGCAGTACTTC. Full variable domain (missing parts from reference TRBV5-1 and TRBJ2-7): KAGVTQTPRYLIKTRGQQVTLSCSPISGHRSVSWYQQTPGQGLQFLFEYFSETQRNKGNFPGRFSGRQFSNSRSEMNVSTLELGDSALYLCASSFIISQEQYFGPGTRLTVT.

The rearrangement uses TRBV7-9 and TRBJ1-3; weak D call: TRBD1 (6 bases). CDR1 and CDR2 (germline): SEHNR, FQNEAQ (reference sequence). The CDR3 runs to 16 residues. The V end lost 2 bases, the J end lost 4 bases, and 15 bases lay between the germline ends. The CDR3 coding sequence is TGTGCCAGCAGCTTACGGACAGCATGGGACGGAAACACCATATATTTT. Protein: CASSLRTAWDGNTIYF.

The V gene is TRBV18, the J gene TRBJ2-7; D call uncertain. The CDR3 is made up of 14 amino acids. Germline-derived CDR1 and CDR2 are KGHSH and LQKENI. Trimming pared 0 bases from V and 3 bases from J, leaving 9 bases between. The CDR3 is CASSPPGTDYEQYF. CDR3 nucleotide sequence: TGTGCCAGCTCACCACCGGGCACCGACTACGAGCAGTACTTC.

On this clone itself: Because the CDR3 is missing its conserved closing phenylalanine or tryptophan, this is likely a read error. The V and J genes are TRBV11-2 and TRBJ1-2; TRBD1 matches at 9 bases. Losses at the gene ends were 5 bases for V and 8 bases for J; bases not matched to a gene: 9. Germline V gene sequence: CDR1 SGHAT, CDR2 FQNNGV. This CDR3 region has 14 residues. CDR3 in DNA: TGTGCCAGCAGCCCCGGACAGGGGTCGGGGGGCTACACCCTC. It encodes CASSPGQGSGGYTL.

The chain uses TRBV2 and TRBJ2-5, with 12 bases identical to TRBD2. Germline loops: CDR1 SNHLY, CDR2 FYNNEI. The CDR3 is 15 amino acids. The ends lost 6 bases at V and 4 bases at J; junction bases unmatched: 6. CDR3 coding DNA: TGTGCCAGCAGCAGACTAGCGGGGGTTCGAGAGACCCAGTACTTC. Protein product: CASSRLAGVRETQYF.

The rearrangement joins TRBV7-9 to TRBJ2-2, with 7 bases aligning to TRBD1. With V trimmed by 5 bases and J by 6 bases, 12 bases remained unmatched. The germline CDR1 and CDR2 sequences are SEHNR and FQNEAQ (reference sequence). This CDR3 region has 16 residues. The CDR3 nucleotides are TGTGCCAGCAGCCCCCCCGGGTTCGGACAGGCCGGGGAGCTGTTTTTT. As protein: CASSPPGFGQAGELFF.

The chain combines TRBV12-5 with TRBJ2-3; 9 positions match TRBD1. CDR1 LGHNT and CDR2 FRNRAP come from the germline V gene. Trimming took 4 bases from V and 4 from J; bases not matched to a gene: 6. This CDR3 spans 15 amino acids. This chain's CDR3 is CASGSPTGGSDTQYF. The CDR3 region has the DNA TGTGCTAGTGGTTCGCCTACAGGGGGCTCAGATACGCAGTATTTT. Using reference TRBV12-5 and TRBJ2-3 for the parts outside the CDR3, the full variable domain is DARVTQTPRHKVTEMGQEVTMRCQPILGHNTVFWYRQTMMQGLELLAYFRNRAPLDDSGMPKDRFSAEMPDATLATLKIQPSEPRDSAVYFCASGSPTGGSDTQYFGPGTRLTVL.

The table lists this clone with a count of one. The chain couples TRBV7-9 to TRBJ1-4; D is unresolved. Trimming removed 5 bases at V and 4 bases at J, with 17 bases between. The CDR3 extends over 16 amino acids. CDR1 is SEHNR and CDR2 is FQNEAQ in the germline V gene (reference sequence). Here the CDR3 reads CASSRRAGSDNEKLFF. CDR3 bases: TGTGCCAGCAGCCGACGGGCGGGTTCGGATAATGAAAAACTGTTTTTT.

The chain combines TRBV28 with TRBJ2-2; 8 bases are shared with TRBD2. V shed 6 bases and J 4 bases; nucleotides not matched to a gene: 13. Germline loops: CDR1 MDHEN, CDR2 SYDVKM. This CDR3 spans 17 amino acids. The CDR3 loop is CASSGGGLVGSTGELFF. The DNA for the CDR3 is TGTGCCAGCAGCGGGGGGGGACTAGTGGGCTCCACCGGGGAGCTGTTTTTT.

This chain connects TRBV4-2 to TRBJ2-3, with 7 bases matching TRBD2. Germline CDR1 is LGHNA and CDR2 is YNFKEQ. The CDR3 loop spans 19 amino acids. V dropped 4 bases and J dropped 0; count of bases not matched to a gene: 16. The CDR3 nucleotides read TGTGCCAGCAGCCCCTTGGGGGGGACGACGGGACTCAGCACAGATACGCAGTATTTT. Translating gives CASSPLGGTTGLSTDTQYF.

The rearrangement links TRBV2 to TRBJ2-7, with 7 bases fitting TRBD2. Germline V gene sequence: CDR1 SNHLY, CDR2 FYNNEI. The CDR3 is 15 residues long. The trim removed 5 bases at V and 3 bases at J, leaving 10 bases unmatched. CDR3 DNA: TGTGCCAGCAGTCCTTTTGCGGGGGATCACTACGAGCAGTACTTC. This sequence encodes CASSPFAGDHYEQYF.

The CDR3 loop reads CASSLQRSKGPNQPQHF. In nucleotides, the CDR3 is TGCGCCAGCAGCCTTCAAAGGAGTAAGGGGCCCAATCAGCCCCAGCATTTT. V gene TRBV4-1 combines with J gene TRBJ1-5, with D possibly matching TRBD1 (5 bases). V was trimmed by 4 bases and J by 3 bases, leaving 19 bases between them. CDR3 length: 17 amino acids. CDR1 MGHRA and CDR2 YSYEKL come from the germline V gene.

This rearrangement joins TRBV5-6 to TRBJ2-7; D may be TRBD2 (5 bases). The CDR3 is 14 residues long. Trimming shortened V by 3 bases and J by 1 base, and 11 bases separated the two germline ends. Germline CDR1 reads SGHDT; CDR2 reads YYEEEE. The CDR3 DNA is TGTGCCAGCAGCTCAGTCGGGGTTTCCTACGAGCAGTACTTC. Translation: CASSSVGVSYEQYF.

The chain links TRBV5-1 to TRBJ1-4; 8 positions match TRBD1. Germline trimming cut 4 bases from V and 7 bases from J; bases unmatched to any gene: 6. There are 14 residues in the CDR3. In germline, CDR1 is SGHRS, CDR2 YFSETQ. CDR3 sequence reads: CASSLTGAGEKLFF. The CDR3 DNA is TGCGCCAGCAGCCTGACAGGGGCCGGTGAAAAACTGTTTTTT.

The rearrangement joins TRBV11-2 to TRBJ2-3, with TRBD1 identical over 7 bases. There are 16 residues in the CDR3. CDR1 is SGHAT, CDR2 FQNNGV, per germline. Unmatched junction bases numbered 8, after V lost 3 bases and J lost 2 bases. Written as DNA, the CDR3 is TGTGCCAGCAGCTTTGACAGGGAAATGTCCACAGATACGCAGTATTTT. This translates into CASSFDREMSTDTQYF.

The chain has TRBV5-4 and TRBJ2-2; 8 nucleotides agree with TRBD1. The CDR3 sequence is 14 residues long. J was trimmed by 4 bases and V by 4 bases; bases with no gene match: 3. Per germline, CDR1 SGHNT and CDR2 YYREEE (reference sequence). CDR3 in DNA: TGTGCCAGCAGCCTCACAGGGGGCACCGGGGAGCTGTTTTTT. Translation: CASSLTGGTGELFF.